One and the same sample provided the 23 T cell receptor beta chains below, sequenced in a study of blood T cell repertoires in COVID-19 (dated by TCRdb to 2018 to 2021). Library preparation employed the immunoSEQ multiplex PCR assay. Imported from immuneACCESS, the table was reduced by TCRdb to in-frame sequences with V and J called. These copies leave out some clones; in studies compared against another copy, an unresolved V gene accounts for under half, and the cause of the remainder is not known. In this sample the table shows 200,000 to 250,000 clones, more than 80% of which occur a single time. The ten top clones hold over 0.95% of the sample. The specimen sequenced was peripheral blood. The receptors derive from a woman under 40 with COVID-19, enrolled during active disease.

The chain joins TRBV4-3 to TRBJ1-3; tentatively, D is TRBD1 (5 bases). The CDR3 spans 15 residues. Germline lookup yields CDR1 LGHNA and CDR2 YSLEER. With 1 base removed from V and 2 bases from J, the gap between germline ends came to 9 bases. This CDR3 reads CASSQGQTAGNTIYF. The CDR3 region has the DNA TGCGCCAGCAGCCAAGGCCAGACAGCTGGAAACACCATATATTTT.

The gene calls are TRBV5-5 and TRBJ2-1; the match to TRBD2 covers 7 bases. Germline V gene sequence: CDR1 SGHKS, CDR2 YYEKEE (reference sequence). V lost 0 bases, J lost 6 bases, and 6 bases stayed unmatched. This CDR3 has 15 residues. The CDR3 protein is CASSLGTRLGNEQFF. The CDR3 DNA reads TGTGCCAGCAGCTTGGGGACTAGGTTGGGCAATGAGCAGTTCTTC.

This sequence joins TRBV7-8 and TRBJ1-5; 7 bases are shared with TRBD1. V lost 1 base and J lost 4; bases outside the gene matches: 7. Per the germline V gene, CDR1 is SGHVS and CDR2 is FQNEAQ. The CDR3 is made up of 16 amino acids. This chain's CDR3 is CASSLVIQGPNQPQHF. CDR3 in DNA: TGTGCCAGCAGCTTAGTGATACAGGGGCCGAATCAGCCCCAGCATTTT.

This clone was recorded only once. The chain carries TRBV29-1 and TRBJ2-1; no firm D call. The V end was cut by 4 bases, the J end by 2 bases, with 12 bases between. The V gene's germline CDR1 is SQVTM and CDR2 ANQGSEA. The CDR3 extends over 14 amino acids. CDR3 in amino acids: CSVVSSAAYNEQFF. In DNA, the CDR3 is TGCAGCGTTGTTAGCAGCGCTGCCTACAATGAGCAGTTCTTC.

The J gene is TRBJ1-2, the V gene TRBV28; perhaps TRBD1 as D (5 bases). V lost 3 bases and J 5 bases, leaving 13 bases between the germline ends. This CDR3 comprises 14 residues. CDR1 is MDHEN, CDR2 SYDVKM, per germline. CDR3 sequence: CASSLGYGTYGYTF. The CDR3 region has the DNA TGTGCCAGCAGTTTGGGGTATGGGACTTATGGCTACACCTTC.

This clone has just one count. J is TRBJ2-1 and V is TRBV7-9; 8 nucleotides match TRBD2. Germline assignment: CDR1 SEHNR and CDR2 FQNEAQ (reference sequence). This CDR3 has 14 amino acids. After removal of 3 bases from V and 9 bases from J, the junction contained 7 bases not matched to a gene. CDR3 in DNA: TGTGCCAGCAGCTTTCAAGCGGGAGTTGGTGAGCAGTTCTTC. Its translation is CASSFQAGVGEQFF.

A few counts support this clone. V and J are TRBV6-5 and TRBJ2-7, with 8 bases aligning to TRBD2. Unmatched junction bases numbered 5, after V lost 6 bases and J lost 1 base. Germline loops: CDR1 MNHEY, CDR2 SVGAGI. The CDR3 has 14 residues. The CDR3 region is CASRKRETSYEQYF. The DNA of the CDR3 is TGTGCCAGCAGGAAGCGGGAGACATCCTACGAGCAGTACTTC.

This clone was found once. The rearrangement joins TRBV9 to TRBJ2-7; a possible D gene is TRBD2 (6 bases). Germline CDR1 SGDLS, CDR2 YYNGEE. With 3 bases removed from V and 8 bases from J, the gap between germline ends came to 18 bases. This CDR3 region has 14 residues. The CDR3 nucleotides read TGTGCCAGCAGCGGACCGGGGACTTCCCCCAAGCAGTACTTC. It is translated as CASSGPGTSPKQYF.

CDR3 sequence: CASSYATISYEQYF. CDR3 sequence (DNA): TGTGCCAGCAGTTACGCTACCATATCCTACGAGCAGTACTTC. The V call is TRBV6-5, the J call TRBJ2-7; D is uncertain. Germline V lookup: CDR1 MNHEY, CDR2 SVGAGI. The V end was cut by 2 bases, the J end by 1 base, with 9 bases between. The CDR3 runs 14 residues.

This chain uses TRBV12-3 or TRBV12-4 with TRBJ1-5, with D possibly TRBD1 on 6 matching bases. With 6 bases removed from V and 6 bases from J, the gap between germline ends came to 12 bases. There are 13 residues in the CDR3. The CDR3 DNA reads TGTGCCAGCAGCCCAAACAGGGCTCAGCCCCAGCATTTT. Protein product: CASSPNRAQPQHF.

The rearrangement uses TRBV6-5 and TRBJ2-4, with 10 bases identical to TRBD1. CDR1 MNHEY and CDR2 SVGAGI come from the germline V gene. The J segment lost 7 bases and the V segment lost 4 bases, leaving 10 bases of the junction unmatched. The CDR3 is made up of 16 amino acids. CDR3 sequence reads: CASSSPTGTGDNIQYF. The CDR3, as DNA: TGTGCCAGCAGTTCGCCGACCGGGACAGGGGACAACATTCAGTACTTC.

This clone was detected once. The chain is built from TRBV19 and TRBJ2-5; D is perhaps TRBD2 (6 bases). Germline values: CDR1 LNHDA, CDR2 SQIVND (reference sequence). This CDR3 is built from 15 residues. V was cut by 5 bases and J by 5 bases, with 18 bases left in between. The CDR3 DNA reads TGTGCCAGTAGTTCGACGGGGGAGAAGAGCGAGACCCAGTACTTC. Protein: CASSSTGEKSETQYF.

J is TRBJ2-7 and V is TRBV7-2, with 7 bases that match TRBD2. V dropped 6 bases and J dropped 5; count of bases not matched to a gene: 4. CDR1 SGHTA and CDR2 FQGNSA come from the germline V gene. This CDR3 has 12 amino acids. CDR3 sequence (DNA): TGTGCCAGCAGTAGGACTAGACACGAGCAGTACTTC. Encoded protein: CASSRTRHEQYF.

V and J are TRBV5-1 and TRBJ2-1; D is perhaps TRBD1 (6 bases). In germline, CDR1 is SGHRS, CDR2 YFSETQ. Trimming left V 3 bases short and J 3 bases short, with 16 bases between. The CDR3 has 16 amino acids. The CDR3 loop is CASSSARGLSYNEQFF. The CDR3 region has the DNA TGCGCCAGCAGCTCTGCAAGGGGGTTGAGCTACAATGAGCAGTTCTTC. Looking up the rest from reference TRBV5-1 and TRBJ2-1 gives the full variable domain: KAGVTQTPRYLIKTRGQQVTLSCSPISGHRSVSWYQQTPGQGLQFLFEYFSETQRNKGNFPGRFSGRQFSNSRSEMNVSTLELGDSALYLCASSSARGLSYNEQFFGPGTRLTVL.

The chain recombines TRBV9 with TRBJ2-1, with 9 bases aligning to TRBD2. The CDR3 extends over 14 amino acids. CDR1 and CDR2 from the germline V gene are SGDLS and YYNGEE. V shed 0 bases, J shed 12 bases, and the junction held 7 bases outside the gene matches. The CDR3 coding sequence is TGTGCCAGCAGCGTAGGGCTAGCGGGGCAGCGGCAGTTCTTC. Its protein product is CASSVGLAGQRQFF.

The CDR3 DNA reads as TGTGCCACCAGCAGAGAGATTCACGGCAGGGATAGCAATCAGCCCCAGCATTTT. Protein product: CATSREIHGRDSNQPQHF. The chain links TRBV15 to TRBJ1-5, with D perhaps TRBD1 (5 bases). In germline, CDR1 is LNHNV, CDR2 YYDKDF (reference sequence). The CDR3 extends over 18 amino acids. V dropped 0 bases and J dropped 0 bases, with 15 bases sitting between them.

The chain is built from TRBV5-1 and TRBJ2-3; 7 bases are a match to TRBD1. The V gene end was trimmed by 2 bases and the J gene end by 2 bases; junction bases not matched to a gene: 2. Germline V gene data show CDR1 as SGHRS and CDR2 as YFSETQ. The CDR3 length is 14 residues. For the CDR3, the DNA is TGCGCCAGCAGCTTCGGACAGGACACAGATACGCAGTATTTT. Its translation is CASSFGQDTDTQYF. The entire variable domain, with the rest obtained from reference TRBV5-1 and TRBJ2-3, is as follows: KAGVTQTPRYLIKTRGQQVTLSCSPISGHRSVSWYQQTPGQGLQFLFEYFSETQRNKGNFPGRFSGRQFSNSRSEMNVSTLELGDSALYLCASSFGQDTDTQYFGPGTRLTVL.

This chain uses TRBV9 with TRBJ1-2; D is unclear. The CDR3 sequence is 13 residues long. The V end lost 0 bases, the J end lost 2 bases, and 5 bases lay between the germline ends. Germline V gives CDR1 SGDLS, CDR2 YYNGEE. The CDR3 DNA follows: TGTGCCAGCAGCGTAGACAACAACTATGGCTACACCTTC. This gives the protein CASSVDNNYGYTF.

The chain uses TRBV5-1 and TRBJ1-1, with TRBD1 matching over 8 bases. CDR1 is SGHRS, CDR2 YFSETQ, per germline. Germline trimming cut 6 bases from V and 1 base from J; bases unmatched to any gene: 8. The CDR3 has 15 amino acids. CDR3 coding DNA: TGCGCCAGCACAAGACAGGGGATGACGAACACTGAAGCTTTCTTT. It yields the protein CASTRQGMTNTEAFF. The variable domain in full, completed from reference TRBV5-1 and TRBJ1-1, reads KAGVTQTPRYLIKTRGQQVTLSCSPISGHRSVSWYQQTPGQGLQFLFEYFSETQRNKGNFPGRFSGRQFSNSRSEMNVSTLELGDSALYLCASTRQGMTNTEAFFGQGTRLTVV.

The chain couples TRBV6-6 to TRBJ2-2; D gene uncertain. V lost 6 bases to trimming and J lost 2 bases, with 16 bases between them. This CDR3 comprises 16 residues. Germline CDR1 is MNHNY and CDR2 is SVGAGI (reference sequence). The CDR3 DNA follows: TGTGCCAGCAGCCGCCCCGAGGCTCTAAACACCGGGGAGCTGTTTTTT. Translated, it gives CASSRPEALNTGELFF.

The V and J genes are TRBV5-8 and TRBJ2-7; the D gene is possibly TRBD1 (5 bases). V lost 2 bases, J lost 6 bases, and 12 bases lay in between. Germline V gene data show CDR1 as SGHTS and CDR2 as YDEGEE. The CDR3 has 13 amino acids. The CDR3, as DNA: TGTGCCAGCAGCTTCACAGGATCCCTCGAGCAGTACTTC. Translation: CASSFTGSLEQYF.

The rearrangement links TRBV6-5 to TRBJ1-2, with D tentatively TRBD1 (6 bases). The CDR3 has 13 residues. Germline V lookup: CDR1 MNHEY, CDR2 SVGAGI. V lost 7 bases and J 7 bases, leaving 16 bases between the germline ends. CDR3: CASNTHQGTGYTF. CDR3 sequence (DNA): TGTGCCAGCAATACCCACCAGGGGACTGGCTACACCTTC.

The V gene is TRBV5-6, the J gene TRBJ1-2; 8 nucleotides agree with TRBD1. V lost 4 bases and J lost 2; bases outside the gene matches: 7. The length of the CDR3 is 15 residues. Germline V CDR1 and CDR2: SGHDT, YYEEEE. The CDR3: CASSSGQGANYGYTF. Here the CDR3 DNA reads TGTGCCAGCAGCAGTGGACAGGGAGCGAACTATGGCTACACCTTC.